This T cell receptor beta chain was found in a study of metastatic and nonmetastatic thyroid tumors. Broader study findings: A significant increase in TCR beta diversity was reportedly seen in malignant thyroid tumors relative to benign nodules, in blood and tumor.

The CDR3 totals 15 residues. The germline V gene encodes CDR1 MNHEY and CDR2 SVGEGT. The V end lost 5 bases, the J end lost 1 base, and 14 bases lay between the germline ends. Worth noting for this clone: Its antigen is currently unknown.

Not a single patient had been given any form of treatment at any point before undergoing thyroid surgery. TCRdb re-clonotyped the PCR reads via MiXCR. The data show fewer than 30,000 clones, about 17% seen once. V and J are TRBV6-2 or TRBV6-3 and TRBJ2-5; tentatively, D is TRBD2 (6 bases). Sequences were obtained from blood. The sequence came from a female donor with papillary thyroid cancer or a benign thyroid nodule (not recorded which). Some clones in this sample may be carry-over from other donors' samples. The CDR3 DNA is TGTGCCAGCAGTGGGACTGCACGCCCCCAAGAGACCCAGTACTTC. Its protein product is CASSGTARPQETQYF.